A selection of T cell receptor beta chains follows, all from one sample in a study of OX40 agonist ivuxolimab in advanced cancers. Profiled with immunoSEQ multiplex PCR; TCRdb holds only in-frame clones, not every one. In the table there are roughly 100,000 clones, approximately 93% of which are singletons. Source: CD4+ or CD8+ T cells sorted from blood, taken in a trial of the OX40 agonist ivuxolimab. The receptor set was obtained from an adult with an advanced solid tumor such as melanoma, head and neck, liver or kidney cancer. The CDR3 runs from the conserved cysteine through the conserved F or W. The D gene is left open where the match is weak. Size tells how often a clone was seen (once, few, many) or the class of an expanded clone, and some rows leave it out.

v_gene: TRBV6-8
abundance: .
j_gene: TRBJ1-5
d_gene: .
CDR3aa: CASSSVGQKAQHF
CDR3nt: TGTGCCAGCAGTTCAGTGGGGCAAAAGGCCCAGCATTTT

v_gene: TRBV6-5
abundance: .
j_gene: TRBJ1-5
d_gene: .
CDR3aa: CASRKRQGPQPQHF
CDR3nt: TGTGCCAGCAGAAAGAGGCAGGGCCCCCAGCCCCAGCATTTT

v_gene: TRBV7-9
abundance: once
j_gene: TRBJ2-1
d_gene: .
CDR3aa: CASSIRTTASNEQFF
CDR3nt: TGTGCCAGCAGCATCCGGACTACCGCAAGTAATGAGCAGTTCTTC

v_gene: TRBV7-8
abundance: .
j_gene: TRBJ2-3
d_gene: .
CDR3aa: CASSLVRADTQYF
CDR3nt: TGTGCCAGCAGCTTAGTCAGGGCAGATACGCAGTATTTT

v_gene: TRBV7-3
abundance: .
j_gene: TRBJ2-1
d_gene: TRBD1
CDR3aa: CASSLMTGVDYNEQFF
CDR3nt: TGTGCCAGCAGCTTAATGACAGGGGTAGATTACAATGAGCAGTTCTTC

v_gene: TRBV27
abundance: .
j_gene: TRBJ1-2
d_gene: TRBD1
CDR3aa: CASSPTGTGVGSYTF
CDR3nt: TGTGCCAGCAGTCCAACCGGGACAGGGGTCGGTAGCTACACCTTC

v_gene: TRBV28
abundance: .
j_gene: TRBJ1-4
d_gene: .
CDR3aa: CASSLWPNEKLFF
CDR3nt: TGTGCCAGCAGTTTATGGCCTAATGAAAAACTGTTTTTT

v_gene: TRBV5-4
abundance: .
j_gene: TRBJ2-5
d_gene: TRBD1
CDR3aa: CASSLRTGQGSQTQYF
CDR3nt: TGTGCCAGCAGCTTGAGAACGGGACAGGGGAGTCAGACCCAGTACTTC

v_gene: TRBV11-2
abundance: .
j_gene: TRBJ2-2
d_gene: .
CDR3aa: CASSSGLNTGELFF
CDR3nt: TGTGCCAGCAGCTCCGGACTGAACACCGGGGAGCTGTTTTTT

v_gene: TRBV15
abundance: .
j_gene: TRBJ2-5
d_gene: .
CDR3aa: CATSRDVAETQYF
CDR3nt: TGTGCCACCAGCAGAGATGTTGCAGAGACCCAGTACTTC

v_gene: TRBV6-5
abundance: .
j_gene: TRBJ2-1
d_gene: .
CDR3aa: CASSYLGADNEQFF
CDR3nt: TGTGCCAGCAGTTACTTGGGGGCGGACAATGAGCAGTTCTTC

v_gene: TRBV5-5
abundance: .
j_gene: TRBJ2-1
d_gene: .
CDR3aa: CASSRGEVYEQFF
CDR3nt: TGTGCCAGCAGCCGGGGAGAGGTCTATGAGCAGTTCTTC

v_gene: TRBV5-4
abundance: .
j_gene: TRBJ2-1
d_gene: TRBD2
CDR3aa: CASSLDAGGGNEQFF
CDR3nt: TGTGCCAGCAGCCTCGACGCGGGAGGGGGGAATGAGCAGTTCTTC

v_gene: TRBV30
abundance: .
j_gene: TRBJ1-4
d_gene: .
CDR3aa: CAWRRSEREKLFF
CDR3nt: TGTGCCTGGAGGAGAAGCGAGAGAGAAAAACTGTTTTTT

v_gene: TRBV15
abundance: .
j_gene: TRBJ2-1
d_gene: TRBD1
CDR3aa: CATSRVGDSSYNEQFF
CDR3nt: TGTGCCACCAGCAGAGTAGGGGACAGCTCCTACAATGAGCAGTTCTTC

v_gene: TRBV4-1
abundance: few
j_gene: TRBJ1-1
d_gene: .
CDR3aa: CASSGRQAGDEAFF
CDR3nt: TGCGCCAGCAGCGGTCGACAGGCGGGAGATGAAGCTTTCTTT